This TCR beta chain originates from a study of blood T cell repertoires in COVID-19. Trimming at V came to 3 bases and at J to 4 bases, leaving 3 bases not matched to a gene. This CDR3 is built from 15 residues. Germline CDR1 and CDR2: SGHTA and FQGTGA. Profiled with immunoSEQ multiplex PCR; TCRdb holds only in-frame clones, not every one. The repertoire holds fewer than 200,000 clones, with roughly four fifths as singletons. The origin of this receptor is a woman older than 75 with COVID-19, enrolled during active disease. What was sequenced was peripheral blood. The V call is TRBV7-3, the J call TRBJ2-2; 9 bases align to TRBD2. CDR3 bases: TGTGCCAGCAGCTTGGGACTAGCCCGCACCGGGGAGCTGTTTTTT. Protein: CASSLGLARTGELFF.